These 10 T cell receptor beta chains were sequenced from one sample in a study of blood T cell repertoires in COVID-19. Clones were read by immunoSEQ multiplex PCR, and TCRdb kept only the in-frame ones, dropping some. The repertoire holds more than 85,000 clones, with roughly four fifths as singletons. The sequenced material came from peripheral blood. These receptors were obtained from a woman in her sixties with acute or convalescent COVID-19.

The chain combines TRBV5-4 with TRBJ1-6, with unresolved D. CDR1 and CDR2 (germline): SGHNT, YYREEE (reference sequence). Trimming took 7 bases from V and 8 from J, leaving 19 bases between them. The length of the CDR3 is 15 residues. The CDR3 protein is CASSTRGSSDSPLHF. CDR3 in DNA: TGTGCCAGCTCAACCCGGGGAAGTTCTGATTCACCCCTCCACTTT.

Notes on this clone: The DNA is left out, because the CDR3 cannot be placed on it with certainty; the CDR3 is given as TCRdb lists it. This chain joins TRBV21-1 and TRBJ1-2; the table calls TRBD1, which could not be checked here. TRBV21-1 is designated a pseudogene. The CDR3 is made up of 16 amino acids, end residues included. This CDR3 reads CASSKVGRGANYGYTF.

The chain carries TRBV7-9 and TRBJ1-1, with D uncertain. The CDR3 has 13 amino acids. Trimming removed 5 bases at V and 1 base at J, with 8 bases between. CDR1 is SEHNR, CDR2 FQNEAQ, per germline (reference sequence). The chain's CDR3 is CASSDTSNTEAFF. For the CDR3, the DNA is TGTGCCAGCAGCGACACCTCGAACACTGAAGCTTTCTTT.

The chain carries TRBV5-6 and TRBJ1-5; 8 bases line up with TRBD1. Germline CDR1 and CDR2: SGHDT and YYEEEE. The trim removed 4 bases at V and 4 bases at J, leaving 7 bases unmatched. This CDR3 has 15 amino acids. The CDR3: CASSVYWTGNQPQHF. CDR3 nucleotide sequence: TGTGCCAGCAGCGTATACTGGACAGGGAATCAGCCCCAGCATTTT.

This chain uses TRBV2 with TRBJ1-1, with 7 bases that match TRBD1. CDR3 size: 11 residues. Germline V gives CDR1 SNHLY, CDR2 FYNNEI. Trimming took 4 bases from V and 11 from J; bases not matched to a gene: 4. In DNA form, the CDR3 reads TGTGCCAGCAGTGGACAGGGAATGGCTTTCTTT. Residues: CASSGQGMAFF.

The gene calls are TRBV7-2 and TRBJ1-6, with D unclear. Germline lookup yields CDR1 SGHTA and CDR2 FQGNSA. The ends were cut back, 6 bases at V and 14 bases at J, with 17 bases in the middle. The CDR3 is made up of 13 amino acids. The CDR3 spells CASSRQFSEALHF. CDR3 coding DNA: TGTGCCAGCAGTAGGCAATTCTCCGAGGCCCTCCACTTT. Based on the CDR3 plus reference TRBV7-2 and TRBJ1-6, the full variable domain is GAGVSQSPSNKVTEKGKDVELRCDPISGHTALYWYRQSLGQGLEFLIYFQGNSAPDKSGLPSDRFSAERTGGSVSTLTIQRTQQEDSAVYLCASSRQFSEALHFGNGTRLTVT.

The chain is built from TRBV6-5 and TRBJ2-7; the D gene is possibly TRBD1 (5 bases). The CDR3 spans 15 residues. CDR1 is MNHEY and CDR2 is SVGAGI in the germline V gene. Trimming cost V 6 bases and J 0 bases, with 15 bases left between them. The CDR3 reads CASRPGPHSSYEQYF. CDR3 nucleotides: TGTGCCAGCAGACCAGGGCCTCACTCCTCCTACGAGCAGTACTTC.

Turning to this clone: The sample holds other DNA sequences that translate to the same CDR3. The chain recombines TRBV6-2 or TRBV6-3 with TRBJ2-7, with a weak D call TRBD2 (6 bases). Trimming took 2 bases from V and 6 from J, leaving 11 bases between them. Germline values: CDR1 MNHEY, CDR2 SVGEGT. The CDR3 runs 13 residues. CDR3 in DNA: TGTGCCAGCAGTTACGGGGGAGGCCGCGAGCAGTACTTC. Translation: CASSYGGGREQYF.

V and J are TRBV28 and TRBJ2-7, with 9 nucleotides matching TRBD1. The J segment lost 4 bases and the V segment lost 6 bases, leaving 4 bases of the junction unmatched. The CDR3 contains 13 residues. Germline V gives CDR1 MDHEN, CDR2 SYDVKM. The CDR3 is CASRGTGRYEQYF. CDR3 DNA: TGTGCCAGCAGGGGGACAGGGAGGTACGAGCAGTACTTC.

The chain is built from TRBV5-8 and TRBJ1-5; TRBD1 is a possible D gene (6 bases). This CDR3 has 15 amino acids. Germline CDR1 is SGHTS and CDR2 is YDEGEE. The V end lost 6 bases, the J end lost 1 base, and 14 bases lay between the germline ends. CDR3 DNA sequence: TGTGCCAGCACTAAGTCAGGGGTGAGCAATCAGCCCCAGCATTTT. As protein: CASTKSGVSNQPQHF.